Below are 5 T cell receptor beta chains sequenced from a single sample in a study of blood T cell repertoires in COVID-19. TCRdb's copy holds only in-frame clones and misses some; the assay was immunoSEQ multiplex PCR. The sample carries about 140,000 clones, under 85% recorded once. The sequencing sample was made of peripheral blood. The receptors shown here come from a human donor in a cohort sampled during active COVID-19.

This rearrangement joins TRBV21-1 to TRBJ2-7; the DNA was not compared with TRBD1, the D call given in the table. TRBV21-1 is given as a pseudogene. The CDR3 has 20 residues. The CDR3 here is CASSKPTGQGIRGIRYEQYF. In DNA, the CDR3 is TGTGCCAGCAGCAAACCAACGGGACAGGGTATTCGGGGGATTAGGTACGAGCAGTACTTC.

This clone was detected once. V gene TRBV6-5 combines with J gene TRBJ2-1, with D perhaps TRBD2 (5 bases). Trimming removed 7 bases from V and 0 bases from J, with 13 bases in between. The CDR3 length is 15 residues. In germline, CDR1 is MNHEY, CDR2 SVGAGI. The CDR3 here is CASTPAAISYNEQFF. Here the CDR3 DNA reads TGTGCCAGCACCCCAGCGGCGATCTCCTACAATGAGCAGTTCTTC.

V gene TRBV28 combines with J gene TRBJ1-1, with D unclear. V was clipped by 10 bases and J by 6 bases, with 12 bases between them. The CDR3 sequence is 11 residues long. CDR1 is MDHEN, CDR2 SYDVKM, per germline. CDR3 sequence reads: CATLTPPEAFF. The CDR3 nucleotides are TGTGCCACCCTGACTCCACCTGAAGCTTTCTTT.

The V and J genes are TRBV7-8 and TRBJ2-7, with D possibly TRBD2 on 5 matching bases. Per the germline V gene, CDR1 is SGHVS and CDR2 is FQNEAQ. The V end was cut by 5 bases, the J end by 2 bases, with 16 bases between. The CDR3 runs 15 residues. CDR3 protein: CASSPLGGWAYEQYF. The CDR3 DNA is TGTGCCAGCAGCCCCCTGGGCGGGTGGGCCTACGAGCAGTACTTC.

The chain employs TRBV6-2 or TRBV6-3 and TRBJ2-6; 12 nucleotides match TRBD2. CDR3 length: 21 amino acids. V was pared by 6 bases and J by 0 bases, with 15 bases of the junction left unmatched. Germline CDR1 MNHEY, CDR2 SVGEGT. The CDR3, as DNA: TGTGCCAGCAGCCCATCTAGGACTAGCGGGGTTTCACTCTCTGGGGCCAACGTCCTGACTTTC. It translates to CASSPSRTSGVSLSGANVLTF.